This note documents a single TCR beta chain sequence. Its antigen is currently unknown. This sample's treatment: 15 to 20 received Ad26.COV2.S at low or high dose, single or two shots; roughly five received placebo; per-sample allocation not given. Day 63 following the first vaccine or placebo injection was when the samples were taken. An adult aged 18-55 years in Boston served as the donor. As its vector, the vaccine had Ad26, which expressed Wuhan-strain SARS-CoV-2 spike. This record belongs to a study of Ad26.COV2.S vaccination and SARS-CoV-2 variants. Study-wide context: The donor participated in the COV1001 trial, in its Ad26.COV2.S arm.

This CDR3 has 14 residues. Trimming took 9 bases from V and 1 from J, leaving 15 bases between them. Germline V lookup: CDR1 LNHDA, CDR2 SQIVND (reference sequence). Overall study findings and caveats: Substantial post-vaccination breadth of spike-specific CD8+ and CD4+ T cell responses was reported.

TCRdb's copy holds only in-frame clones and misses some; the assay was immunoSEQ multiplex PCR. The sample lists 300,000 to 400,000 clones, less than 90% occurring once. V is TRBV19 and J is TRBJ1-1; tentatively, D is TRBD1 (6 bases). The source of this sequence is a person aged 18-60 years who received the Ad26.COV2.S COVID-19 vaccine or a placebo. The starting material was peripheral blood, obtained in a trial of Ad26.COV2.S vaccine versus placebo. The CDR3 region has the DNA TGTGCCAGCGGCCCAGGGGCCTGGAACACTGAAGCTTTCTTT. Amino acids: CASGPGAWNTEAFF.